The 22 T cell receptor beta chains reported below all come from one sample, sequenced in a study of T-cell reconstitution after alpha-beta-depleted transplantation in children. A TCRbeta library incorporating unique molecular identifiers was prepared. One entry per CDR3 protein results from TCRdb running MiXCR on the PCR reads. The table lists some 400,000 distinct CDR3 sequences, 20% of them singletons. The input for sequencing was PBMCs from the stem cell graft donor, taken from the stem cell graft. The receptors stem from a human donor who donated a stem cell graft to a child with acute myeloid leukemia.

This clonotype was seen at least ten times. V usage is TRBV6-1 and J usage is TRBJ1-5; D is undetermined. Germline assignment: CDR1 MNHNS and CDR2 SASEGT. CDR3 length equals 13 residues. With 7 bases removed from V and 3 bases from J, the gap between germline ends came to 10 bases. The CDR3, as DNA: TGTGCCAGCACCCAGAATCCCAATCAGCCCCAGCATTTT. This codes for CASTQNPNQPQHF.

The V call is TRBV27, the J call TRBJ2-5; tentatively, D is TRBD2 (7 bases). With 0 bases removed from V and 5 bases from J, the gap between germline ends came to 13 bases. Germline V CDR1 and CDR2: MNHEY, SMNVEV (reference sequence). This CDR3 has 15 amino acids. The CDR3 sequence is CASSLSWGGWETQYF. The CDR3 region has the DNA TGTGCCAGCAGTTTATCTTGGGGGGGCTGGGAGACCCAGTACTTC.

V usage is TRBV13 and J usage is TRBJ2-1, with TRBD1 matching over 8 bases. Trimming took 6 bases from V and 4 from J; bases not matched to a gene: 8. Germline V gene data show CDR1 as PRHDT and CDR2 as FYEKMQ (reference sequence). The CDR3 is 15 residues long. DNA of the CDR3: TGTGCCAGCAGTTCTGCCGGGACAGGTTACAATGAGCAGTTCTTC. Protein product: CASSSAGTGYNEQFF.

This clonotype was seen once. The chain is built from TRBV12-3 or TRBV12-4 and TRBJ2-3, with D maybe TRBD2 (6 bases). Trimming left V 3 bases short and J 2 bases short, with 12 bases between. This CDR3 comprises 15 residues. CDR3 DNA: TGTGCCAGCAGTTTTGGGGGGAGAGACACAGATACGCAGTATTTT. This codes for CASSFGGRDTDTQYF.

This clonotype was detected ten times or more. The V and J genes are TRBV20-1 and TRBJ2-3, with D maybe TRBD1 (6 bases). Germline CDR1 is DFQATT and CDR2 is SNEGSKA (reference sequence). CDR3 size: 12 residues. CDR3 nucleotide sequence: TGCGGTAGAGGGGGAAGCACAGATACGCAGTATTTT. As protein: CGRGGSTDTQYF.

The rearrangement links TRBV20-1 to TRBJ2-1; D is ambiguous. Germline CDR1 and CDR2: DFQATT and SNEGSKA (reference sequence). Between the trimmed V and J ends, which lost 7 bases and 10 bases, there was a span of 11 bases. The CDR3 spans 10 residues. CDR3 DNA: TGCAGTGTCCCGGGCCCGGAGCAGTTCTTC. This translates into CSVPGPEQFF.

This clonotype was recorded a few times. The chain has TRBV12-3 or TRBV12-4 and TRBJ1-2; D not certain. The CDR3 has 14 residues. V was shortened by 1 base and J by 0 bases, with 6 bases between the two germline ends. The CDR3 is CASSLDGANYGYTF. The CDR3 region has the DNA TGTGCCAGCAGTTTAGACGGAGCTAACTATGGCTACACCTTC.

At least ten counts were recorded for this clonotype. This chain links TRBV5-1 with TRBJ2-2; the D is unclear. The germline gives CDR1 SGHRS, CDR2 YFSETQ. Trimming took 4 bases from V and 7 from J, leaving 14 bases between them. The CDR3 spans 14 residues. CDR3 in amino acids: CASSPTGERGELFF. CDR3 bases: TGCGCCAGCAGCCCGACCGGCGAGCGCGGGGAGCTGTTTTTT.

This clonotype was counted between two and nine times. The chain joins TRBV3-1 to TRBJ2-7, with 9 bases matching TRBD2. Trimming at V came to 1 base and at J to 3 bases, leaving 1 base not matched to a gene. Germline V gene data show CDR1 as LGHDT and CDR2 as YNNKEL (reference sequence). The CDR3 length is 14 residues. The DNA for the CDR3 is TGTGCCAGCAGCCAAGGGCGGGAGGGCTACGAGCAGTACTTC. This gives the protein CASSQGREGYEQYF.

This clonotype was counted at least ten times. The rearrangement links TRBV29-1 to TRBJ1-1, with 7 bases identical to TRBD1. V gave up 5 bases and J gave up 1 base; unmatched junction bases: 7. From germline, CDR1 is SQVTM and CDR2 ANQGSEA. The CDR3 spans 14 residues. In DNA, the CDR3 is TGCAGCGTTTCACAGGGGAGCCGGAACACTGAAGCTTTCTTT. Residues: CSVSQGSRNTEAFF.

This clonotype occurred a few times. CDR3 sequence: CASSLSTSGRSSYEQYF. The CDR3 DNA is TGCGCCAGCAGCTTGAGTACTAGCGGGAGATCATCCTACGAGCAGTACTTC. V usage is TRBV5-1 and J usage is TRBJ2-7; 11 bases fit TRBD2. The CDR3 extends over 17 amino acids. J was trimmed by 1 base and V by 1 base; bases with no gene match: 7. Germline lookup yields CDR1 SGHRS and CDR2 YFSETQ.

This clonotype was picked up many times. This chain connects TRBV12-3 or TRBV12-4 to TRBJ2-3, with D possibly matching TRBD1 (6 bases). This CDR3 is 14 amino acids long. Trimming removed 6 bases at V and 0 bases at J, with 10 bases between. The CDR3 region has the DNA TGTGCCAGCAGCCGGGACACCAGCACAGATACGCAGTATTTT. The encoded protein is CASSRDTSTDTQYF.

This sequence joins TRBV4-1 and TRBJ2-1; TRBD2 aligns across 10 bases. Germline CDR1 and CDR2: MGHRA and YSYEKL. J lost 4 bases, V lost 0 bases, and 3 bases had no gene match. This CDR3 is 16 amino acids long. CDR3 residues: CASSQDALAGYNEQFF. CDR3 bases: TGCGCCAGCAGCCAAGATGCACTAGCGGGATACAATGAGCAGTTCTTC.

This clonotype turned up a few times. The CDR3 loop reads CASSLPDRGNEQFF. The CDR3 DNA sequence: TGTGCCAGTAGCCTACCGGACAGGGGCAATGAGCAGTTCTTC. The rearrangement uses TRBV19 and TRBJ2-1; 9 nucleotides agree with TRBD1. The trim removed 6 bases at V and 6 bases at J, leaving 6 bases unmatched. This CDR3 has 14 amino acids. CDR1 and CDR2 (germline): LNHDA, SQIVND (reference sequence). The variable domain in full, with the rest retrieved from reference TRBV19 and TRBJ2-1, is DGGITQSPKYLFRKEGQNVTLSCEQNLNHDAMYWYRQDPGQGLRLIYYSQIVNDFQKGDIAEGYSVSREKKESFPLTVTSAQKNPTAFYLCASSLPDRGNEQFFGPGTRLTVL.

In this sample, this clonotype turned up many times. This chain links TRBV24-1 with TRBJ1-1, with D possibly being TRBD1 (6 bases). V was shortened by 4 bases and J by 8 bases, with 13 bases between the two germline ends. The CDR3 is made up of 13 amino acids. Germline V gives CDR1 KGHDR, CDR2 SFDVKD. The CDR3 loop reads CATSDPGQNEAFF. The DNA of the CDR3 is TGTGCCACCAGTGACCCCGGACAGAACGAAGCTTTCTTT.

The rearrangement uses TRBV28 and TRBJ2-7, with 9 bases identical to TRBD1. The CDR3 spans 15 residues. The J segment lost 4 bases and the V segment lost 7 bases, leaving 11 bases of the junction unmatched. The germline gives CDR1 MDHEN, CDR2 SYDVKM. The CDR3 coding sequence is TGTGCCAGCATAACCTCCGGGACAGGGAGGTACGAGCAGTACTTC. Its protein is CASITSGTGRYEQYF. Full variable domain (missing parts from reference TRBV28 and TRBJ2-7): DVKVTQSSRYLVKRTGEKVFLECVQDMDHENMFWYRQDPGLGLRLIYFSYDVKMKEKGDIPEGYSVSREKKERFSLILESASTNQTSMYLCASITSGTGRYEQYFGPGTRLTVT.

The chain employs TRBV12-3 or TRBV12-4 and TRBJ2-3; no clear D gene. The CDR3 spans 15 residues. With 2 bases removed from V and 1 base from J, the gap between germline ends came to 10 bases. The CDR3 here is CASSLFRSRTDTQYF. CDR3 nucleotide sequence: TGTGCCAGCAGTTTATTCAGGAGCCGCACAGATACGCAGTATTTT.

J is TRBJ1-1 and V is TRBV12-3 or TRBV12-4, with D maybe TRBD1 (5 bases). CDR3 length equals 14 residues. The V end lost 4 bases, the J end lost 3 bases, and 12 bases lay between the germline ends. The CDR3 region is CASSSNPGDTEAFF. The CDR3 nucleotides are TGTGCCAGCAGTTCAAACCCGGGGGACACTGAAGCTTTCTTT.

This clonotype was seen a handful of times. The chain combines TRBV12-3 or TRBV12-4 with TRBJ1-6, with D unclear. The CDR3 runs 15 residues. V was cut by 2 bases and J by 3 bases, with 8 bases left in between. The CDR3 sequence is CASSLQAGYNSPLHF. The CDR3, as DNA: TGTGCCAGCAGTTTACAGGCAGGCTATAATTCACCCCTCCACTTT.

The rearrangement joins TRBV5-1 to TRBJ2-7, with D maybe TRBD2 (6 bases). Germline V gene data show CDR1 as SGHRS and CDR2 as YFSETQ. The V gene lost 0 bases and the J gene lost 4 bases, with 14 bases spanning the gap. The CDR3 runs to 15 residues. CDR3 residues: CASSLAGGIGYEQYF. DNA of the CDR3: TGCGCCAGCAGCTTGGCCGGCGGGATTGGGTACGAGCAGTACTTC. The variable domain in full, with the rest retrieved from reference TRBV5-1 and TRBJ2-7, is KAGVTQTPRYLIKTRGQQVTLSCSPISGHRSVSWYQQTPGQGLQFLFEYFSETQRNKGNFPGRFSGRQFSNSRSEMNVSTLELGDSALYLCASSLAGGIGYEQYFGPGTRLTVT.

The chain has TRBV20-1 and TRBJ2-7; D not resolved. In germline, CDR1 is DFQATT, CDR2 SNEGSKA (reference sequence). Between the trimmed V and J ends, which lost 6 bases and 5 bases, there was a span of 14 bases. This CDR3 has 12 amino acids. Here the CDR3 DNA reads TGCAGTGCGCTTGTTGGGCAGCACGAGCAGTACTTC. Encoded protein: CSALVGQHEQYF.

This clonotype was observed many times. The chain couples TRBV12-3 or TRBV12-4 to TRBJ2-1, with TRBD2 matching over 12 bases. The V and J ends lost 5 bases and 4 bases, in that order; junction bases with no gene match: 12. The CDR3 has 18 residues. The CDR3, as DNA: TGTGCCAGCAGTCCCTGGCGACAAGGGACTAGCGGGTACAATGAGCAGTTCTTC. Amino acids: CASSPWRQGTSGYNEQFF.